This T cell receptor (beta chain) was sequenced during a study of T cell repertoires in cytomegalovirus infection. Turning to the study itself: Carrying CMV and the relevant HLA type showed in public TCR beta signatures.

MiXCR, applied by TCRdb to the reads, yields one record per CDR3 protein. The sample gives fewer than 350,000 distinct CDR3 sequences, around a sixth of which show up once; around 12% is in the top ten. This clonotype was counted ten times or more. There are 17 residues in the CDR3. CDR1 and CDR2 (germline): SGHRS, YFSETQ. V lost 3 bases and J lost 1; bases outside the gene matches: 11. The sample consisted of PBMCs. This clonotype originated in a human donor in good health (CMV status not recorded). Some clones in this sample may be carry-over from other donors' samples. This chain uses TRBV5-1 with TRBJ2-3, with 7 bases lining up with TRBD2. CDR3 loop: CASSSLASTSGTDTQYF. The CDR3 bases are TGCGCCAGCAGCTCCCTCGCCAGTACTAGCGGCACAGATACGCAGTATTTT.